Listed below are T cell receptor beta chains from one sample, sequenced in a study of blood T cells in healthy people across ages. MiXCR, applied by TCRdb to the 5' RACE reads, yields one record per CDR3 protein. Among approximately 900,000 distinct CDR3 sequences listed, approximately 49% were seen once. The sequencing sample was made of blood. These receptors all come from a man aged 30 to 45 in good health. CDR3s include the opening cysteine and the closing phenylalanine or tryptophan. A D gene is named only where the DNA matches it firmly. Only some rows state a clone size, as once, few, many or a class for expanded clones.

len	v_gene	abundance	d_gene	j_gene	CDR3nt	CDR3aa
17	TRBV7-2	NA	NA	TRBJ2-6	TGTGCCAGCAGCTTGGGGCTACAGAGCTCTGGGGCCAACGTCCTGACTTTC	CASSLGLQSSGANVLTF
11	TRBV28	NA	NA	TRBJ1-4	TGTGCCACTACCACAGCGGGAAAACTGTTTTTT	CATTTAGKLFF
16	TRBV29-1	many	NA	TRBJ2-1	TGCAGGAGTCAGGCCAAACCCAGGACCTACTACAATGAGCAGTTCTTC	CRSQAKPRTYYNEQFF
16	TRBV27	once	TRBD1	TRBJ2-2	TGTGCCAGCAGTTTATCTGGGACAGGGGGTTTTTGGGAGCTGTTTTTT	CASSLSGTGGFWELFF
18	TRBV12-3/TRBV12-4	NA	TRBD2	TRBJ2-5	TGTGCCAGCAGCTCAACCGGGACTAGCGCTTTGTACCAAGAGACCCAGTACTTC	CASSSTGTSALYQETQYF
16	TRBV12-3/TRBV12-4	NA	NA	TRBJ2-7	TGTGCCAGCAGTCCCAGACAGGTGGGGGGGGTAAATGAGCAGTACTTC	CASSPRQVGGVNEQYF
14	TRBV7-2	NA	NA	TRBJ1-2	TGTGCCAGCAGCTTGGAGGTTCTTAACTATGGCTACACCTTC	CASSLEVLNYGYTF
15	TRBV7-2	NA	TRBD2	TRBJ2-1	TGTGCCAGCAGGTCCGGGACTAGCGGGAACAATGAGCAGTTCTTC	CASRSGTSGNNEQFF
14	TRBV20-1	NA	NA	TRBJ2-5	TGCAGTGCTATAGGGACCAGGGGCAAAGATGAGCAGTACTTC	CSAIGTRGKDEQYF
17	TRBV28	NA	TRBD1	TRBJ1-4	TGTGCCAGCAGTTCGGGACAGGCCTTAACAACTAATGAAAAACTGTTTTTT	CASSSGQALTTNEKLFF
15	TRBV3-1	NA	NA	TRBJ2-4	TGTGCCAGCAGCCACGGCGGCATAGCCAAAAACATTCAGTACTTC	CASSHGGIAKNIQYF
16	TRBV7-2	NA	NA	TRBJ2-7	TGTGCCAGCAGCCCCGGTTTGGGGACTGGCTCCTACGAGCAGTACTTC	CASSPGLGTGSYEQYF
14	TRBV3-1	NA	NA	TRBJ1-1	TGTGCCAGCAGCCAAGGGTCAAGGAACACTGAAGCTTTCTTT	CASSQGSRNTEAFF
15	TRBV28	few	TRBD1	TRBJ1-2	TGTGCCACCACCCGCGGGACAGGGGGCCGCTATGGCTACACCTTC	CATTRGTGGRYGYTF
15	TRBV9	NA	NA	TRBJ2-1	TGTGCCAGCAGCACCCCAGAGAGCTCCTACAATGAGCAGTTCTTC	CASSTPESSYNEQFF
15	TRBV2	NA	NA	TRBJ1-2	TGTGCCAGCGCCCAGTCCGGGGCAATCCTCTCTGGCTACACCTTC	CASAQSGAILSGYTF
14	TRBV12-3/TRBV12-4	NA	NA	TRBJ2-1	TGTGCCAGCACCCTCGACAGGATCTACAATGAGCAGTTCTTC	CASTLDRIYNEQFF
15	TRBV3-1	few	NA	TRBJ2-1	TGTGCCAGCAGCCAAGTGGGTCGAGTAAACAATGAGCAGTTCTTC	CASSQVGRVNNEQFF
13	TRBV18	NA	NA	TRBJ1-1	TGTGCCAGCTCACCGTCCGTGAACACTGAAGCTTTCTTT	CASSPSVNTEAFF
14	TRBV7-3	NA	TRBD2	TRBJ2-1	TGTGCCAGCAGCCGGACTAGCGGGTGGAATGAGCAGTTCTTC	CASSRTSGWNEQFF
13	TRBV25-1	NA	NA	TRBJ1-2	TGTGCCAGCAGTGAAAGGTGGGGGAATGGCTACACCTTC	CASSERWGNGYTF
12	TRBV15	NA	NA	TRBJ2-1	TGTGCCACCAGCAAAGGATACAATGAGCAGTTCTTC	CATSKGYNEQFF